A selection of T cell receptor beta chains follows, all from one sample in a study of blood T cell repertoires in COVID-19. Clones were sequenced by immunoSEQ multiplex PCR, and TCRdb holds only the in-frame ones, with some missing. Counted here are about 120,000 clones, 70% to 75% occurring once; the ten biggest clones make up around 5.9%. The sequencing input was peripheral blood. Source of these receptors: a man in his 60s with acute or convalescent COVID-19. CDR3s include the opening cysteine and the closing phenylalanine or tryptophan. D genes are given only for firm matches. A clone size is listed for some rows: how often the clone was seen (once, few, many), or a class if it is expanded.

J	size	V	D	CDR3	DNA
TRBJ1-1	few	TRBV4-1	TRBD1	CASSHWDRGLDEAFF	TGCGCCAGCAGCCATTGGGACAGGGGGCTCGATGAAGCTTTCTTT
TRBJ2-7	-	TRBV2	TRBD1	CASNRDRGLYEQYF	TGTGCCAGCAACCGGGACAGGGGGCTATACGAGCAGTACTTC
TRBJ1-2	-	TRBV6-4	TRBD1	CARKDRDRIGYGYTF	TGTGCCAGAAAGGACAGGGACCGGATCGGCTATGGCTACACCTTC
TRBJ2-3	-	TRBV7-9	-	CARGGAGQDTQYF	TGTGCCAGGGGGGGAGCGGGTCAAGATACGCAGTATTTT
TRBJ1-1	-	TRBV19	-	CASRREGLMNTEAFF	TGTGCCAGTAGACGCGAGGGCCTCATGAACACTGAAGCTTTCTTT
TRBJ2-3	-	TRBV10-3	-	CAISESAGGGGSDTQYF	TGTGCCATCAGTGAGTCGGCCGGGGGCGGGGGATCAGATACGCAGTATTTT
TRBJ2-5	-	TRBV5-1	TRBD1	CASSLGQGQETQYF	TGCGCCAGCAGCCTGGGACAGGGGCAAGAGACCCAGTACTTC
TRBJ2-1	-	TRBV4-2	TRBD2	CASGRLAGAREQFF	TGTGCCAGCGGCAGACTAGCGGGAGCTAGGGAGCAGTTCTTC
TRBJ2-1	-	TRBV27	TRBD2	CASSLSWVQRGGPGEQFF	TGTGCCAGCAGTTTATCTTGGGTTCAGCGGGGGGGCCCAGGTGAGCAGTTCTTC
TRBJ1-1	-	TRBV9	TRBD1	CASSVSGQGGHTEAFF	TGTGCCAGCAGCGTATCGGGACAGGGTGGTCACACTGAAGCTTTCTTT
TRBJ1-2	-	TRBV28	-	CASSRQAVILYYGYTF	TGTGCCAGCAGCCGACAGGCCGTTATTCTCTACTATGGCTACACCTTC
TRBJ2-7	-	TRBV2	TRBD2	CASSESLAGGYEQYF	TGTGCCAGCAGTGAATCGCTAGCGGGGGGCTACGAGCAGTACTTC
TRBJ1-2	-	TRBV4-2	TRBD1	CASSRTGVFGYTF	TGTGCCAGCAGCCGGACAGGCGTCTTTGGCTACACCTTC
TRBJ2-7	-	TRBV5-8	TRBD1	CASSLGTGASYEQYF	TGTGCCAGCAGCTTGGGGACAGGGGCCTCCTACGAGCAGTACTTC
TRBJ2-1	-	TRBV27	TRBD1	CASSSADRASNEQFF	TGTGCCAGCAGTTCCGCGGACAGGGCTTCGAATGAGCAGTTCTTC
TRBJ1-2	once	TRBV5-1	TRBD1	CASSSRWDRGVYGYTF	TGCGCCAGCAGTTCCAGGTGGGACAGGGGAGTCTATGGCTACACCTTC
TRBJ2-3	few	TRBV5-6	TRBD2	CASSFGLAGGSTDTQYF	TGTGCCAGCAGCTTCGGACTAGCGGGGGGGAGCACAGATACGCAGTATTTT
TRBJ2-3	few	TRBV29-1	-	CSVAGNTQTDTQYF	TGCAGCGTTGCCGGGAACACGCAAACAGATACGCAGTATTTT
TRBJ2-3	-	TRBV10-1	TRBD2	CASSESPAGGGTDTQYF	TGCGCCAGCAGTGAGTCCCCAGCGGGGGGGGGCACAGATACGCAGTATTTT
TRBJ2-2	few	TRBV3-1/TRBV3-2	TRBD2	CASSQRRGGSNTGELFF	TGTGCCAGCAGCCAAAGACGGGGGGGCTCAAACACCGGGGAGCTGTTTTTT
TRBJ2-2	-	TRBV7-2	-	CASSLDTGRGELFF	TGTGCCAGCAGCTTAGATACAGGGAGGGGAGAGCTGTTTTTT
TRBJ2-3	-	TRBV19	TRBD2	CASRERGGRSVTDTQYF	TGTGCCAGTAGAGAGCGGGGGGGAAGGTCGGTCACAGATACGCAGTATTTT
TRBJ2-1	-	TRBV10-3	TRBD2	CAISDSIGGVSYNEQFF	TGTGCCATCAGTGACTCGATTGGGGGGGTCTCCTACAATGAGCAGTTCTTC
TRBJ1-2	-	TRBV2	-	CASSVGLLHGYTF	TGTGCCAGCAGTGTGGGACTCTTGCATGGCTACACCTTC
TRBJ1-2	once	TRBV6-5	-	CASSFSRTSNYGYTF	TGTGCCAGCAGTTTCTCCAGGACTTCTAACTATGGCTACACCTTC
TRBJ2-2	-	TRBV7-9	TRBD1	CASTGTVNTGELFF	TGTGCCAGTACCGGGACAGTGAACACCGGGGAGCTGTTTTTT
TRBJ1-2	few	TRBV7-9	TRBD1	CASSSTGTGVYGYTF	TGTGCCAGCAGCTCAACCGGGACAGGCGTCTATGGCTACACCTTC
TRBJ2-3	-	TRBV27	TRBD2	CASWGLAVTDTQYF	TGTGCCAGCTGGGGACTAGCGGTCACAGATACGCAGTATTTT
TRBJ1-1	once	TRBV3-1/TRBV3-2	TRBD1	CASSHLGQNNKAFF	TGTGCCAGCAGCCACCTGGGACAGAACAATAAAGCTTTCTTT
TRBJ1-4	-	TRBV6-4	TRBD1	CASSVTGGDEKLFF	TGTGCCAGCAGCGTAACAGGGGGGGATGAAAAACTGTTTTTT
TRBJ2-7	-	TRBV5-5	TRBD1	CASSPNRDRVGEQYF	TGTGCCAGCAGCCCAAACCGGGACAGGGTCGGCGAGCAGTACTTC
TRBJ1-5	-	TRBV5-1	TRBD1	CASSLVSGGGQPQHF	TGCGCCAGCAGCTTGGTATCAGGGGGAGGTCAGCCCCAGCATTTT
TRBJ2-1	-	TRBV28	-	CASSPLGTDSNEQFF	TGTGCCAGCAGTCCCCTTGGGACTGACAGCAATGAGCAGTTCTTC
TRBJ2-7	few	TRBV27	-	CASSFLGRQASGGRAYEQYF	TGTGCCAGCAGTTTCCTAGGAAGACAAGCGTCGGGGGGCCGGGCCTACGAGCAGTACTTC
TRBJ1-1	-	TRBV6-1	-	CASSDRAGTIEAFF	TGTGCCAGCAGTGATAGGGCCGGGACTATTGAAGCTTTCTTT
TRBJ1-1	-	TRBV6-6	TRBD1	CASSPQDRGGYTEAFF	TGTGCCAGCAGCCCCCAAGACAGGGGCGGGTACACTGAAGCTTTCTTT
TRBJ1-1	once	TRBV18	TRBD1	CASSPRQGEAFF	TGTGCCAGCTCACCACGACAGGGGGAGGCTTTCTTT
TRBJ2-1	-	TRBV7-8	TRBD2	CASSLVSGSGRAWNEQFF	TGTGCCAGCAGCTTAGTCTCGGGTAGCGGGAGGGCCTGGAATGAGCAGTTCTTC
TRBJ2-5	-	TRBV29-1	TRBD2	CSVESLGLADQETQYF	TGCAGCGTTGAATCCTTGGGACTAGCGGACCAAGAGACCCAGTACTTC
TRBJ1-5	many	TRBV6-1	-	CASSGNQGHQVQPQHF	TGTGCCAGCAGTGGAAACCAGGGTCATCAGGTTCAGCCCCAGCATTTT
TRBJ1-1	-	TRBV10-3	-	CAISDSDGTNTEAFF	TGTGCCATCAGTGACTCCGATGGCACGAACACTGAAGCTTTCTTT
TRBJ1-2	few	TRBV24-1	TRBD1	CATSPPPGQGIAEYGYTF	TGTGCCACCAGTCCACCCCCGGGACAGGGGATCGCTGAGTATGGCTACACCTTC
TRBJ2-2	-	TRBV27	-	CASSIQGSGELFF	TGTGCCAGCAGTATCCAGGGGTCCGGGGAGCTGTTTTTT